This is a list of T cell receptor beta chains from one sample in a study of cytomegalovirus exposure and HLA in healthy donors. Assay used: immunoSEQ multiplex PCR; TCRdb lists only in-frame clones, some missing. The profile shows over 150,000 clones, over 80% of them singletons. Sequencing input: PBMCs. The receptors come from a male donor in good health and CMV-seronegative. Both conserved end residues are part of each CDR3. A D gene is named only where the DNA matches it firmly. Clone size, where shown, is once, few, many, or a class for clones that have expanded.

v_gene	d_gene	abundance	j_gene	CDR3aa	CDR3nt
TRBV4-2	TRBD1	NA	TRBJ2-1	CASSHSGQNNEQFF	TGTGCCAGCAGCCACTCGGGACAGAACAATGAGCAGTTCTTC
TRBV5-1	NA	NA	TRBJ1-1	CASSLGFGVGTEAFF	TGCGCCAGCAGCTTGGGGTTCGGGGTGGGCACTGAAGCTTTCTTT
TRBV7-6	NA	few	TRBJ2-5	CASSRGGGDQETQYF	TGTGCCAGCAGCCGAGGGGGGGGCGACCAAGAGACCCAGTACTTC
TRBV5-1	NA	NA	TRBJ1-3	CASSTQGPVAGNTIYF	TGCGCCAGCAGCACACAGGGTCCGGTGGCAGGAAACACCATATATTTT
TRBV6-1	NA	NA	TRBJ1-4	CASSDRREGNEKLFF	TGTGCCAGCAGTGATAGGAGGGAGGGTAATGAAAAACTGTTTTTT
TRBV7-8	NA	few	TRBJ1-2	CASGYLYKLGGAKRLGYGYTF	TGTGCCAGCGGTTACCTTTACAAACTCGGCGGAGCTAAAAGATTGGGCTATGGCTACACCTTC
TRBV7-9	TRBD1	NA	TRBJ1-1	CASRSGLGQTEAFF	TGTGCCAGCAGGTCCGGGTTGGGACAGACTGAAGCTTTCTTT
TRBV5-4	TRBD2	NA	TRBJ2-7	CASSPSGKFYEQYF	TGTGCCAGCAGCCCTAGCGGGAAATTCTACGAGCAGTACTTC
TRBV7-9	TRBD1	NA	TRBJ2-2	CASSVTGLNTGELFF	TGTGCCAGCAGCGTGACAGGGCTGAACACCGGGGAGCTGTTTTTT
TRBV5-1	TRBD1	NA	TRBJ2-4	CASSLDGQGRDIQYF	TGCGCCAGCAGCTTGGACGGACAGGGCAGGGACATTCAGTACTTC